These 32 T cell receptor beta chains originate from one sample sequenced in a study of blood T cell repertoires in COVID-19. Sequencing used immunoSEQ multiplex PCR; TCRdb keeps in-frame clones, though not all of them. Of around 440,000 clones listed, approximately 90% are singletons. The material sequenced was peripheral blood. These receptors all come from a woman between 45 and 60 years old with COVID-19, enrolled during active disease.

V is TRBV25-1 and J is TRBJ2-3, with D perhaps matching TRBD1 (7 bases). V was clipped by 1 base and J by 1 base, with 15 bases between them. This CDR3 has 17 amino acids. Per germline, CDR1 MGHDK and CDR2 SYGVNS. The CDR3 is CASSEWGRGEGTDTQYF. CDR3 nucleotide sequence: TGTGCCAGCAGTGAATGGGGCAGGGGGGAAGGCACAGATACGCAGTATTTT.

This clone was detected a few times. CDR3 loop: CASRGPNTGELFF. In DNA, the CDR3 is TGTGCCAGCAGGGGCCCGAACACCGGGGAGCTGTTTTTT. The chain carries TRBV5-5 and TRBJ2-2; D is ambiguous. Germline CDR1 reads SGHKS; CDR2 reads YYEKEE (reference sequence). The length of the CDR3 is 13 residues. Between the trimmed V and J ends, which lost 5 bases and 0 bases, there was a span of 5 bases. Together with reference TRBV5-5 and TRBJ2-2, the CDR3 gives the full variable domain: DAGVTQSPTHLIKTRGQQVTLRCSPISGHKSVSWYQQVLGQGPQFIFQYYEKEERGRGNFPDRFSARQFPNYSSELNVNALLLGDSALYLCASRGPNTGELFFGEGSRLTVL.

CDR3 DNA: TGTGCCAGCAGTGAAGGTCCAGTTAACTATGGCTACACCTTC. This encodes CASSEGPVNYGYTF. The rearrangement uses TRBV6-1 and TRBJ1-2; no definite D call. Per germline, CDR1 MNHNS and CDR2 SASEGT. The CDR3 runs to 14 residues. Trimming pared 1 base from V and 1 base from J, leaving 7 bases between.

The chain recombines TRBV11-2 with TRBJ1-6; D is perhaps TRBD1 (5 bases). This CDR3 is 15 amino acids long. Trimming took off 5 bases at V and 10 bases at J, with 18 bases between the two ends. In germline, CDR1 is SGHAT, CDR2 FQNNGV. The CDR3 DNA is TGTGCCAGCAGCGCCCTCGTCAGGGTAGGGTCACCCCTCCACTTT. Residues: CASSALVRVGSPLHF.

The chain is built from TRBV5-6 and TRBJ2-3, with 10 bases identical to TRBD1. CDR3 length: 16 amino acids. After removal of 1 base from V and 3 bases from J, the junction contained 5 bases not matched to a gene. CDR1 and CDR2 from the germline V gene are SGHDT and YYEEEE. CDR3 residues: CASSLLGTGETDTQYF. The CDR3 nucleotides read TGTGCCAGCAGCTTGCTAGGGACAGGGGAAACAGATACGCAGTATTTT.

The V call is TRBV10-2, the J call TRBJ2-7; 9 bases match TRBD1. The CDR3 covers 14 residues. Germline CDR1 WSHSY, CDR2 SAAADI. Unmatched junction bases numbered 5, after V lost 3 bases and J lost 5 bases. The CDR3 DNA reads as TGCGCCAGCAGTGATAACAGGGGGCATCACGAGCAGTACTTC. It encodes CASSDNRGHHEQYF.

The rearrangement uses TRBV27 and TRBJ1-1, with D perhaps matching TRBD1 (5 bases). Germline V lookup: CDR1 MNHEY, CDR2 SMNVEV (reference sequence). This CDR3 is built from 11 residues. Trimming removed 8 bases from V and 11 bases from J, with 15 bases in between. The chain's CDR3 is CASGFPGHAFF. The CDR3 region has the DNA TGTGCCAGCGGCTTTCCAGGGCATGCTTTCTTT.

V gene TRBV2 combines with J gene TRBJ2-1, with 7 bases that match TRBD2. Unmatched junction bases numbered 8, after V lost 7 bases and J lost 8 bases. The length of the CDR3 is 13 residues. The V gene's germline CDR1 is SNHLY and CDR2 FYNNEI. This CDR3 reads CASTGLGGYEQFF. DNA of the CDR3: TGTGCCAGCACGGGACTGGGGGGGTATGAGCAGTTCTTC.

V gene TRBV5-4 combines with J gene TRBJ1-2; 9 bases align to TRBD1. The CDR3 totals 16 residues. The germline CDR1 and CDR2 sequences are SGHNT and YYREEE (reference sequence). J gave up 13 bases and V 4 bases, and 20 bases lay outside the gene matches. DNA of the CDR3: TGTGCCAGCAGCATACCAACCGGGACAGGGTCTCAAAACTCCACCTTC. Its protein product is CASSIPTGTGSQNSTF.

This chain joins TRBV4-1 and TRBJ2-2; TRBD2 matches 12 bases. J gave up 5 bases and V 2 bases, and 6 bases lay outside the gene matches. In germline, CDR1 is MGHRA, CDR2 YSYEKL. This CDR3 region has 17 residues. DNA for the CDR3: TGCGCCAGCAGCCAATCTAGCGGGGGGGCGAGAACCGGGGAGCTGTTTTTT. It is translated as CASSQSSGGARTGELFF.

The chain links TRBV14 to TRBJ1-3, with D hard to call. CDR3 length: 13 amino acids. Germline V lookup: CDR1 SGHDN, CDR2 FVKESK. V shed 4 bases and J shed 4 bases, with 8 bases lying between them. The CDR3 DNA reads TGTGCCAGCAGCCGAGGAAACGGAAACACCATATATTTT. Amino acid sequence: CASSRGNGNTIYF.

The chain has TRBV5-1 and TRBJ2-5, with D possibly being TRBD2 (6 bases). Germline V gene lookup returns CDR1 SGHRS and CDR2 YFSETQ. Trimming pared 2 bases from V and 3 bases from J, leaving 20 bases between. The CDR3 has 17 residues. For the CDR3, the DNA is TGCGCCAGCAGCTTTGGTTACGGGAGAACAGGTGAAGAGACCCAGTACTTC. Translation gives CASSFGYGRTGEETQYF.

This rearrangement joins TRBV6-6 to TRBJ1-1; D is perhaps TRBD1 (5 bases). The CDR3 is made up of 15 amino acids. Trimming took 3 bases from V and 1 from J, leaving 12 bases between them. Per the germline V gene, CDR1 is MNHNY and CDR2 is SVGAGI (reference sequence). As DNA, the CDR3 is TGTGCCAGCAGTTATGCGGGGCAGGAGAACACTGAAGCTTTCTTT. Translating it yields CASSYAGQENTEAFF.

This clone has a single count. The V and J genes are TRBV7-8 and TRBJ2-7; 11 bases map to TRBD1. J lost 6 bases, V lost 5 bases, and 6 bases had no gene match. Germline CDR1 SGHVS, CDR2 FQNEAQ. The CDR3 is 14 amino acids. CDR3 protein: CASSQAGTGGEQYF. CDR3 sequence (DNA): TGTGCCAGCAGCCAAGCCGGGACAGGGGGCGAGCAGTACTTC. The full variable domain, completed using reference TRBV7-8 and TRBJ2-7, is GAGVSQSPRYKVAKRGQDVALRCDPISGHVSLFWYQQALGQGPEFLTYFQNEAQLDKSGLPSDRFFAERPEGSVSTLKIQRTQQEDSAVYLCASSQAGTGGEQYFGPGTRLTVT.

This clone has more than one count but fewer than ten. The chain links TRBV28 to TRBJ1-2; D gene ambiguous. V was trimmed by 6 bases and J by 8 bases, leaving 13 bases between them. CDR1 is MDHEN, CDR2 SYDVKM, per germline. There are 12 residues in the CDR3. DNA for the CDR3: TGTGCCAGCAGGCCGCCAGGTTGGGGCTACACCTTC. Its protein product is CASRPPGWGYTF.

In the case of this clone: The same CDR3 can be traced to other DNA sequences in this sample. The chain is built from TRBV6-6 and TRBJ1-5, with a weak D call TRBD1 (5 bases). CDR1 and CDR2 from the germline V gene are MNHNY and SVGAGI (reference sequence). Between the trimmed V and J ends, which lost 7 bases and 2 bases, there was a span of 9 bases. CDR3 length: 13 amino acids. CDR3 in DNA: TGTGCCAGCACCCGGGGGGGCAATCAGCCCCAGCATTTT. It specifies CASTRGGNQPQHF.

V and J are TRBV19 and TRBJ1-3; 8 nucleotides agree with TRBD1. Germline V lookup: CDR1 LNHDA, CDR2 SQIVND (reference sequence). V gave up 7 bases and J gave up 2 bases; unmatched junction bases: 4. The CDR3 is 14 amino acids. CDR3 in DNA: TGTGCCAGTACCCAGGGGGCTGCTGGAAACACCATATATTTT. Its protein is CASTQGAAGNTIYF.

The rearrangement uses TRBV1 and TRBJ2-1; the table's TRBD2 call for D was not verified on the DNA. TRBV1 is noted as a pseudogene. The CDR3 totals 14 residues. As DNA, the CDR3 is TGCACCAGCAGCCAAATGGGACTTCCCGATGAGCAGTTCTTC. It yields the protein CTSSQMGLPDEQFF.

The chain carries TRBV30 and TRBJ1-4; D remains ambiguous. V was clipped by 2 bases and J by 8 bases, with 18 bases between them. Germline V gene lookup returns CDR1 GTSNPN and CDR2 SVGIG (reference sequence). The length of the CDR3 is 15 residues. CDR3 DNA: TGTGCCTGGAGTATTAGGCCGGGAGGTCGGGAAAAACTGTTTTTT. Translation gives CAWSIRPGGREKLFF.

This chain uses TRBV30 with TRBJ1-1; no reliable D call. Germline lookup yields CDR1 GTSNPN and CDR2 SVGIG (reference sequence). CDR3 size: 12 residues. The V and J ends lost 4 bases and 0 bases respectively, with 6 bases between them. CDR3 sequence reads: CAWTGVNTEAFF. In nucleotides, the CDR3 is TGTGCCTGGACCGGGGTGAACACTGAAGCTTTCTTT.

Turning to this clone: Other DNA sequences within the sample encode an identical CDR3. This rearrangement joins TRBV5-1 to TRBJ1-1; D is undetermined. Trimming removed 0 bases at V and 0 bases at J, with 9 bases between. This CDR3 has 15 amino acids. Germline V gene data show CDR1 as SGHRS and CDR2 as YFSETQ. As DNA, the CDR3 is TGCGCCAGCAGCTTGGAAGGCAGCGTGAACACTGAAGCTTTCTTT. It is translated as CASSLEGSVNTEAFF.

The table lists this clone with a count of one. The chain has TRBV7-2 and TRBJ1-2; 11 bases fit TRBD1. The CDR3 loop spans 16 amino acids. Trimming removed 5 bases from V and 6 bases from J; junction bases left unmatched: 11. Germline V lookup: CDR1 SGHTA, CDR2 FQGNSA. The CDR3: CASSPRGGQGAHGYTF. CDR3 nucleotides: TGTGCCAGCAGCCCTAGGGGTGGACAGGGGGCGCATGGCTACACCTTC.

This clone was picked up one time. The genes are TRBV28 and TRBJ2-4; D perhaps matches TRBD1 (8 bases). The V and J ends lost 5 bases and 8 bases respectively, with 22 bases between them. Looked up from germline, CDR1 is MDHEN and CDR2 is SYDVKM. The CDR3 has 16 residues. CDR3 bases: TGTGCCAGCAGTGAGTCCCGGGAGGACAGGGTGGACATTCAGTACTTC. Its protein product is CASSESREDRVDIQYF.

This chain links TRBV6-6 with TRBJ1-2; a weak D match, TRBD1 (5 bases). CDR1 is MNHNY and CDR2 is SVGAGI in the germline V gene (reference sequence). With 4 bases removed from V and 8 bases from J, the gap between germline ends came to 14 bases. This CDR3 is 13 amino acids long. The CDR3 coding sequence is TGTGCCAGCAGTTTCAGGGAACTGGCGGGCTACACCTTC. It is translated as CASSFRELAGYTF.

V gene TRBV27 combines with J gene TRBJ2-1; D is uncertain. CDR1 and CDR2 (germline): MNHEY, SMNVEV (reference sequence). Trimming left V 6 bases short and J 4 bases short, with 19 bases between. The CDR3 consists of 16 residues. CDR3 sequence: CASSSPLGALYNEQFF. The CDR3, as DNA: TGTGCCAGCAGCTCCCCGCTGGGCGCGCTATACAATGAGCAGTTCTTC.

The CDR3 region has the DNA TGTGCCTGGAAGCGGTCCGACAGGGGAATCTACGAGCAGTACTTC. It specifies CAWKRSDRGIYEQYF. The rearrangement uses TRBV30 and TRBJ2-7; 8 positions agree with TRBD1. The ends lost 4 bases at V and 3 bases at J; junction bases unmatched: 11. Per the germline V gene, CDR1 is GTSNPN and CDR2 is SVGIG (reference sequence). The CDR3 is 15 residues long.

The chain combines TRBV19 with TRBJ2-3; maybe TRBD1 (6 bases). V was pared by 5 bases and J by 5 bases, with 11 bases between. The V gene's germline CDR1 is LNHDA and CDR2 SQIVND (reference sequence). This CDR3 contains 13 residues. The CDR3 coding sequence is TGTGCCAGTAGTGCCGGGACACGAGATACGCAGTATTTT. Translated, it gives CASSAGTRDTQYF.

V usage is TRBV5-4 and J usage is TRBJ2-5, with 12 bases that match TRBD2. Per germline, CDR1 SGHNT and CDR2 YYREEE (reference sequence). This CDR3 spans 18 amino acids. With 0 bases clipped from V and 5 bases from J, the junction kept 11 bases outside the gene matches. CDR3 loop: CASSLGPLAGGPRETQYF. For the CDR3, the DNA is TGTGCCAGCAGCTTGGGGCCGCTAGCGGGGGGGCCGCGTGAGACCCAGTACTTC.

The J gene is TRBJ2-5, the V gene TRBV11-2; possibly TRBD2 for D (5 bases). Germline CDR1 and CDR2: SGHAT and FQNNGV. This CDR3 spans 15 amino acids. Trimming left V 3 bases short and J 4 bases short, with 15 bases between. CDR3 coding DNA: TGTGCCAGCAGCTTGTGGGCACGGAGGTCAGAGACCCAGTACTTC. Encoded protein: CASSLWARRSETQYF.

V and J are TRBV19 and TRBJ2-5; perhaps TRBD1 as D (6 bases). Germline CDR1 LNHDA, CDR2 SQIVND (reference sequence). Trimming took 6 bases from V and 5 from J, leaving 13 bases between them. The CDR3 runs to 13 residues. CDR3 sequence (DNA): TGTGCCAGTAGGATACAGGGCTCGGAGACCCAGTACTTC. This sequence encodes CASRIQGSETQYF.

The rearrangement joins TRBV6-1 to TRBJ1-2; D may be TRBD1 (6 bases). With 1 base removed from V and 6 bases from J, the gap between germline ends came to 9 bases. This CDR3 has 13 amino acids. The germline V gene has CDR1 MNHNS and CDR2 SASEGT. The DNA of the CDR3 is TGTGCCAGCAGTGAAGTCAACAGGGATGGCTACACCTTC. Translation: CASSEVNRDGYTF.

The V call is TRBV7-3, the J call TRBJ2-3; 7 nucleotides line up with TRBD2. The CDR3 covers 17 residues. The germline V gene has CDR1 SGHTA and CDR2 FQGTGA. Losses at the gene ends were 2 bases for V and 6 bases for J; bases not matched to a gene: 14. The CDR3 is CASSLVGSGSIADTQYF. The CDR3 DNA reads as TGTGCCAGCAGCTTAGTTGGTAGCGGGTCTATTGCGGATACGCAGTATTTT.